A single sample is the source of the 23 T cell receptor beta chains below, sequenced in a study of blood T cells in healthy people across ages. Then a second PCR, running roughly 6 to 11 cycles, was carried out with a sample-barcoded 5' primer and a J-beta primer mix. TCRdb re-derived calls from the 5' RACE reads in MiXCR, one entry per CDR3 protein. The sample holds 1.5 million to 2 million distinct CDR3 sequences, about 32% seen once. The sample was blood. The origin of the receptors is a woman aged 30 to 39 in good health.

The genes are TRBV7-9 and TRBJ2-1; TRBD2 aligns across 7 bases. After removal of 5 bases from V and 0 bases from J, the junction contained 19 bases not matched to a gene. The CDR3 length is 20 residues. Germline-derived CDR1 and CDR2 are SEHNR and FQNEAQ (reference sequence). The CDR3 DNA follows: TGTGCCAGCAGCCCAAGGGGAACCCACCAGACTAGCCCCTCCTACAATGAGCAGTTCTTC. Its protein product is CASSPRGTHQTSPSYNEQFF.

This chain connects TRBV30 to TRBJ2-7; D may match TRBD1 or TRBD2 (8 bases each). Germline CDR1 GTSNPN, CDR2 SVGIG (reference sequence). The germline V and J ends were trimmed by 4 bases and 5 bases, with 24 bases remaining between them. The CDR3 runs 16 residues. The CDR3 DNA reads as TGTGCCTGGACCAGGGGGCGGGGGGCGCGGAGCGACGAGCAGTACTTC. Protein product: CAWTRGRGARSDEQYF.

This clonotype has more than one count but fewer than ten. V is TRBV27 and J is TRBJ2-1, with 7 bases lining up with TRBD2. This CDR3 has 16 amino acids. CDR1 is MNHEY, CDR2 SMNVEV, per germline (reference sequence). V shed 5 bases, J shed 7 bases, and the junction held 14 bases outside the gene matches. CDR3 in amino acids: CASSTPAGRASNEQFF. In nucleotides, the CDR3 is TGTGCCAGCAGTACCCCAGCGGGGAGGGCCTCGAATGAGCAGTTCTTC.

CDR3 in DNA: TGTGCCAGCTGTCCCGGGACTAGGTGGTCGGGGGAGCTGTTTTTT. This translates into CASCPGTRWSGELFF. The rearrangement joins TRBV6-2 or TRBV6-3 to TRBJ2-2, with TRBD2 matching 8 bases. CDR3 length: 15 residues. Germline trimming cut 8 bases from V and 8 bases from J; bases unmatched to any gene: 13. Germline V CDR1 and CDR2: MNHEY, SVGEGT.

The chain uses TRBV7-2 and TRBJ2-5; D gene unclear. Germline values: CDR1 SGHTA, CDR2 FQGNSA. Trimming removed 1 base at V and 0 bases at J, with 6 bases between. This CDR3 comprises 14 residues. CDR3 in amino acids: CASSLEANQETQYF. The CDR3 DNA reads as TGTGCCAGCAGCTTAGAGGCGAACCAAGAGACCCAGTACTTC.

The sample holds a few counts of this clonotype. The chain recombines TRBV7-9 with TRBJ1-4, with D hard to call. The germline CDR1 and CDR2 sequences are SEHNR and FQNEAQ (reference sequence). V was shortened by 6 bases and J by 8 bases, with 13 bases between the two germline ends. The CDR3 sequence is 13 residues long. DNA of the CDR3: TGTGCCAGCAGTTCCGACCCTCTGGAAAAACTGTTTTTT. Translating gives CASSSDPLEKLFF.

This chain uses TRBV30 with TRBJ2-1; the D gene is possibly TRBD1 (5 bases). V was shortened by 1 base and J by 4 bases, with 17 bases between the two germline ends. CDR1 is GTSNPN, CDR2 SVGIG, per germline (reference sequence). The CDR3 extends over 16 amino acids. CDR3 in DNA: TGTGCCTGGAGTGAGATGGGCAGGGTGGGGTACAATGAGCAGTTCTTC. Its protein product is CAWSEMGRVGYNEQFF.

The rearrangement uses TRBV20-1 and TRBJ2-3; a weak D match, TRBD1 (6 bases). Per germline, CDR1 DFQATT and CDR2 SNEGSKA (reference sequence). The germline V and J ends were trimmed by 6 bases and 8 bases, with 18 bases remaining between them. The length of the CDR3 is 13 residues. The CDR3 DNA reads as TGCAGTGCCGCTACTCGAGGGGGAACTACGCAGTATTTT. It codes for CSAATRGGTTQYF.

This clonotype was observed a few times. This chain links TRBV2 with TRBJ2-2, with D possibly matching TRBD1 (5 bases). The length of the CDR3 is 14 residues. The V gene's germline CDR1 is SNHLY and CDR2 FYNNEI. V lost 10 bases, J lost 2 bases, and 14 bases lay in between. CDR3 sequence reads: CATNRLTNTGELFF. In nucleotides, the CDR3 is TGTGCCACCAACAGGCTAACTAACACCGGGGAGCTGTTTTTT.

This clonotype occurred a few times. The CDR3 spells CASSVDGTPGDTQYF. DNA of the CDR3: TGTGCCAGCAGCGTAGATGGGACTCCCGGGGATACGCAGTATTTT. The V gene is TRBV9, the J gene TRBJ2-3; D may be TRBD2 (6 bases). Germline-derived CDR1 and CDR2 are SGDLS and YYNGEE. The ends were cut back, 0 bases at V and 6 bases at J, with 14 bases in the middle. The CDR3 spans 15 residues.

This clonotype was observed at least ten times. This chain connects TRBV29-1 to TRBJ2-3, with TRBD2 matching over 10 bases. This CDR3 spans 14 amino acids. V was pared by 5 bases and J by 2 bases, with 4 bases of the junction left unmatched. Germline V CDR1 and CDR2: SQVTM, ANQGSEA. The DNA of the CDR3 is TGCAGCGTTCGTACTAGCGGGGCCACAGATACGCAGTATTTT. It is translated as CSVRTSGATDTQYF.

This clonotype was counted a few times. This chain links TRBV7-6 with TRBJ1-5; D ambiguous. The V end lost 7 bases, the J end lost 0 bases, and 10 bases lay between the germline ends. The CDR3 has 14 amino acids. In germline, CDR1 is SGHVS, CDR2 FNYEAQ. This CDR3 is CASTAAYSNQPQHF. Here the CDR3 DNA reads TGTGCCAGCACCGCAGCGTATAGCAATCAGCCCCAGCATTTT. The complete variable domain, with remaining parts taken from reference TRBV7-6 and TRBJ1-5, reads GAGVSQSPRYKVTKRGQDVALRCDPISGHVSLYWYRQALGQGPEFLTYFNYEAQQDKSGLPNDRFSAERPEGSISTLTIQRTEQRDSAMYRCASTAAYSNQPQHFGDGTRLSIL.

The sample holds a few counts of this clonotype. The chain combines TRBV12-3 or TRBV12-4 with TRBJ2-1; D assignment may be TRBD1 or TRBD2 (5 bases each). V gave up 4 bases and J gave up 6 bases, with 10 bases separating them. This CDR3 region has 13 residues. CDR3 sequence (DNA): TGTGCCAGCAGTTGGGACGTCCCCAATGAGCAGTTCTTC. It yields the protein CASSWDVPNEQFF.

This chain connects TRBV20-1 to TRBJ2-5; D might be TRBD1 or TRBD2, each matching 5 bases. The V end was cut by 0 bases, the J end by 5 bases, with 16 bases between. Germline CDR1 reads DFQATT; CDR2 reads SNEGSKA (reference sequence). The CDR3 loop spans 15 amino acids. This CDR3 is CSARDTGAHWETQYF. The CDR3 DNA reads TGCAGTGCTAGAGATACCGGGGCCCACTGGGAGACCCAGTACTTC.

CDR3 in DNA: TGTGCCAGCAGCTTAGGGTGGGGGGACTCCTACGAGCAGTACTTC. Translated, it gives CASSLGWGDSYEQYF. The chain recombines TRBV11-2 with TRBJ2-7; D might be TRBD2 (6 bases). Deletions cut 1 base from V and 0 bases from J, with 10 bases between. CDR1 and CDR2 from the germline V gene are SGHAT and FQNNGV. The CDR3 loop spans 15 amino acids.

The CDR3: CASSLKYGGGGDTQYF. In DNA, the CDR3 is TGTGCCAGCAGCTTGAAGTACGGGGGAGGGGGAGATACGCAGTATTTT. The chain combines TRBV5-4 with TRBJ2-3; a possible D gene is TRBD2 (7 bases). The CDR3 has 16 residues. Germline V lookup: CDR1 SGHNT, CDR2 YYREEE (reference sequence). The germline V and J ends were trimmed by 1 base and 5 bases, with 17 bases remaining between them. Drawing the rest from reference TRBV5-4 and TRBJ2-3, the complete variable domain is ETGVTQSPTHLIKTRGQQVTLRCSSQSGHNTVSWYQQALGQGPQFIFQYYREEENGRGNFPPRFSGLQFPNYSSELNVNALELDDSALYLCASSLKYGGGGDTQYFGPGTRLTVL.

This chain connects TRBV2 to TRBJ2-7, with D possibly TRBD2 on 5 matching bases. The DNA end is more similar to TRBJ2-5, so the J call may be wrong. CDR3 size: 16 residues. Looked up from germline, CDR1 is SNHLY and CDR2 is FYNNEI. In nucleotides, the CDR3 is TGTGCCAGCAGTCCTTGGGCCCACGGGGTTGGGGAGACCCAGTACTTC. The encoded protein is CASSPWAHGVGETQYF.

Comment on this clonotype: At one boundary the junction diverges from the germline segment, which might be a read error. This chain links TRBV7-2 with TRBJ2-4; 7 bases are shared with TRBD1. Gene TRBJ2-5 matches the end of the DNA better, so the J call may be wrong. Germline V gene sequence: CDR1 SGHTA, CDR2 FQGNSA. The CDR3 loop spans 14 amino acids. The CDR3 nucleotides are TGTGCCTGCAGCCGAGGAAGAGGGGGCGAGACCCAGTACTTC. Its protein product is CACSRGRGGETQYF.

This clonotype was seen a single time. Mismatch with germline at one junction end may stem from a read error. This sequence joins TRBV11-2 and TRBJ1-2; D unresolved. Germline V gives CDR1 SGHAT, CDR2 FQNNGV. This CDR3 has 14 amino acids. The CDR3 loop reads CAGSLDGDGYGYTF. DNA for the CDR3: TGTGCCGGCAGCTTAGACGGGGATGGCTATGGCTACACCTTC.

This clonotype was seen only a few times. This chain links TRBV2 with TRBJ1-6; no reliable D call. CDR3 size: 13 residues. Germline V gene data show CDR1 as SNHLY and CDR2 as FYNNEI. Trimming shortened V by 3 bases and J by 7 bases, and 7 bases separated the two germline ends. CDR3 sequence: CASSELQNSPLHF. The CDR3 DNA follows: TGTGCCAGCAGTGAGTTGCAGAATTCACCCCTCCACTTT.

The chain recombines TRBV9 with TRBJ2-7; 7 positions agree with TRBD1. Matching the DNA end better, TRBJ2-5 makes the J call doubtful. The CDR3 is made up of 15 amino acids. Germline CDR1 and CDR2: SGDLS and YYNGEE. The CDR3 sequence: CASSKAGGSEETQYF. DNA for the CDR3: TGTGCCAGCAGCAAAGCAGGGGGAAGTGAAGAGACCCAGTACTTC.

This chain uses TRBV4-1 with TRBJ2-2; D gene unclear. Per the germline V gene, CDR1 is MGHRA and CDR2 is YSYEKL. The V end was cut by 0 bases, the J end by 7 bases, with 3 bases between. CDR3 length equals 12 residues. For the CDR3, the DNA is TGCGCCAGCAGCCAAGATCACGGGGAGCTGTTTTTT. It yields the protein CASSQDHGELFF.

This clonotype was observed a few times. J is TRBJ2-7 and V is TRBV20-1; maybe TRBD1 (6 bases). Trimming cost V 3 bases and J 2 bases, with 20 bases left between them. Germline CDR1 and CDR2: DFQATT and SNEGSKA (reference sequence). The CDR3 spans 16 residues. The CDR3: CSASTRGKRNPYEQYF. Written as DNA, the CDR3 is TGCAGTGCTAGTACGAGGGGGAAGCGGAACCCCTACGAGCAGTACTTC.